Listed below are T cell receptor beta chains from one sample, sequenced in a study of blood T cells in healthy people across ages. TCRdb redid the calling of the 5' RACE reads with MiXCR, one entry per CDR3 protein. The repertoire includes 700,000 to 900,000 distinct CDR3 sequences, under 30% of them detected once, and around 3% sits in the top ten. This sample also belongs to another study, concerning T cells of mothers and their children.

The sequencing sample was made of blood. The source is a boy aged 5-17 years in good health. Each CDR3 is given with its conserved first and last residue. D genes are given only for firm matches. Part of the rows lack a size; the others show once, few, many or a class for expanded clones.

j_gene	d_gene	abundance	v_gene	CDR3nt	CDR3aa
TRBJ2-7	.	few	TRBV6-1	TGTGCCAGCAGTGAAATCGGCAGGGGTAGGGAGCAGTACTTC	CASSEIGRGREQYF
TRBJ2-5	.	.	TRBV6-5	TGTGCCAGCAGTTACCGCATCGATGGGACAGAGACCCAGTACTTC	CASSYRIDGTETQYF
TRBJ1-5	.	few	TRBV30	TGTGCCTGGACTCTTGGCAGCATTAGCAATCAGCCCCAGCATTTT	CAWTLGSISNQPQHF
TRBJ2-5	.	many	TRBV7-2	TGTGCCAGCAGCTTAACGGGACGTAAAGAGACCCAGTACTTC	CASSLTGRKETQYF
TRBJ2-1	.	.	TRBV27	TGTGCCAGCAGTTCCCACCCTACGTGGGGGCAGTTCTTC	CASSSHPTWGQFF
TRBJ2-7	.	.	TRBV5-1	TGCGCCAGCAGTTTGGGGGCCTTCTACGAGCAGTACTTC	CASSLGAFYEQYF
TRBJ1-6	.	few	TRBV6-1	TGTGCCAGCAGTCGGGCAGGGCCGACCTATAATTCACCCCTCCACTTT	CASSRAGPTYNSPLHF
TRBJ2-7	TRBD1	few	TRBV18	TGTGCCAGCTCACCACGGGGACAGGGGGCCACCCACGGCGAGCAGTACTTC	CASSPRGQGATHGEQYF
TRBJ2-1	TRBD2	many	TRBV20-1	TGCAGTGCGCCGCGGGGGGTCTCCTACAATGAGCAGTTCTTC	CSAPRGVSYNEQFF
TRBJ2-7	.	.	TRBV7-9	TGTGCCAGCAGCTTACAGTGGGGCGACGAGCAGTACTTC	CASSLQWGDEQYF
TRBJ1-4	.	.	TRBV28	TGTGCCAGCAGTCCGACGACAGGAGCACATGAAAAACTGTTTTTT	CASSPTTGAHEKLFF